This entry features one T cell receptor (beta chain) sequence. Its matching antigen is unknown. The V end was cut by 6 bases, the J end by 0 bases, with 8 bases between. CDR3 length: 13 residues. CDR1 is LNHDA and CDR2 is SQIVND in the germline V gene (reference sequence). This sample is drawn from a study of CD8+CD57+ T cells in acquired aplastic anemia. In the study overall: Yields of DNA that came from sorted CD4+ and CD8+ cells averaged roughly 3.2 ug. Whole-study results and caveats: The study found no significant CD8+ Simpson's diversity difference between patients and controls.

Patients selected for sequencing had displayed CD8+CD57+ cell expansion by flow cytometry. The use of genomic DNA as template underpinned the TCR beta VDJ and CDR3 profiling. One entry per CDR3 protein results from TCRdb running MiXCR on the reads. The sample comprises more than 150,000 distinct CDR3 sequences, less than 60% of which are singletons, and more than 1.5% rests with the top ten. The receptor was isolated from a human donor with aplastic anemia. V is TRBV19 and J is TRBJ1-1; D gene unclear. The specimen was sorted CD4+, CD8+, or CD8+CD57+ T cells (not recorded which) from PBMCs. The CDR3 nucleotides are TGTGCCAGTAGAAAGCATCTGAACACTGAAGCTTTCTTT. The encoded protein is CASRKHLNTEAFF.